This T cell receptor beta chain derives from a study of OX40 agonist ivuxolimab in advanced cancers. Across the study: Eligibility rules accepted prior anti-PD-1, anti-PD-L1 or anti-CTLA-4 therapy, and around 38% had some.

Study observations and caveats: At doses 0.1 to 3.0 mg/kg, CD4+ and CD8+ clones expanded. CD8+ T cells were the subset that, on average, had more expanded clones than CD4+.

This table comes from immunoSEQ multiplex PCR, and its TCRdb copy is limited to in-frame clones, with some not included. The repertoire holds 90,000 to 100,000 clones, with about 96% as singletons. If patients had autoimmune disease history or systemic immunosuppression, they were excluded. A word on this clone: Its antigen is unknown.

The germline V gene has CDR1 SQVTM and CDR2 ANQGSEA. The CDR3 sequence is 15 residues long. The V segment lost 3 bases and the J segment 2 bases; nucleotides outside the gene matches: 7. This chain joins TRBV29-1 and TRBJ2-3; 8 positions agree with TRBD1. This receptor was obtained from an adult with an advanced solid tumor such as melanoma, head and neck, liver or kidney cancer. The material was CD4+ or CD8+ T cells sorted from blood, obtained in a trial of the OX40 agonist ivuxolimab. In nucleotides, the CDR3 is TGCAGCGTTGATGGACAGGGTACCCTCACAGATACGCAGTATTTT. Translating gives CSVDGQGTLTDTQYF.